This T cell receptor beta chain was observed in a study of human thymus T cells. Concerning this clone itself: The antigen remains unidentified.

The V and J ends lost 3 bases and 4 bases respectively, with 6 bases between them. Germline V CDR1 and CDR2: DFQATT, SNEGSKA (reference sequence). The CDR3 consists of 11 residues. Obtained as resections during corrective heart surgery, the thymus tissue was then studied. Corrective surgery for congenital heart defects was being performed on the healthy Finnish infants who were the donors. Whole-study findings and limits: V and J gene usage appeared biased in thymic and blood repertoires. Related reports documented highly overlapping thymic repertoires among unrelated individuals.

This table comes from immunoSEQ multiplex PCR, and its TCRdb copy is limited to in-frame clones, with some not included. The sample includes roughly 130,000 clones, approximately 96% of them seen just once. This rearrangement joins TRBV20-1 to TRBJ2-5; no reliable D call. The sequence was collected from a boy under two years old with a congenital heart defect but otherwise immunologically healthy. The material sequenced was thymus tissue. In nucleotides, the CDR3 is TGCAGTGCTAGTTTGGGAGAGACCCAGTACTTC. Its protein is CSASLGETQYF.